The 9 T cell receptor beta chains below were found in one sample sequenced in a study of T cells in Graves' hyperthyroidism and ophthalmopathy. The TCR beta CDR3 regions underwent amplification using RNA transcripts as the source. When the TCR CDR3 underwent first-round RT-PCR, the HTBI primer set was used. TCRdb redid the calling of the multiplex PCR reads with MiXCR, one entry per CDR3 protein. The repertoire has hundreds of thousands of distinct CDR3 sequences, more than 15% of them found once; the top ten carry approximately 15%. Sequencing was carried out using blood. The receptors stem from a woman aged 18-29 years with Graves' ophthalmopathy.

This clonotype was seen at least ten times. CDR3: CSAQDGYEQYF. Written as DNA, the CDR3 is TGCAGTGCTCAGGACGGGTACGAGCAGTACTTC. The gene calls are TRBV20-1 and TRBJ2-7; D unresolved. The ends were cut back, 5 bases at V and 4 bases at J, with 9 bases in the middle. CDR3 length: 11 residues. Germline V gives CDR1 DFQATT, CDR2 SNEGSKA (reference sequence).

Note on this clonotype: A read error may explain this, as a much larger clone is one base away. The gene calls are TRBV19 and TRBJ1-1, with 8 bases identical to TRBD1. The CDR3 has 15 amino acids. Germline CDR1 reads LNHDA; CDR2 reads SQIVND (reference sequence). The CDR3 DNA reads as TGTGCCTGTAGGGCCGGGACAGGTTTGAACACTGAAGCTTTCTTT. It translates to CACRAGTGLNTEAFF.

This clonotype has just a few counts. This chain links TRBV9 with TRBJ2-2; no definite D call. This CDR3 is built from 15 residues. CDR1 SGDLS and CDR2 YYNGEE come from the germline V gene. V lost 4 bases and J 1 base, leaving 11 bases between the germline ends. CDR3 coding DNA: TGTGCCAGCAGCCCCCGGTTAGAGAACACCGGGGAGCTGTTTTTT. As protein: CASSPRLENTGELFF.

V gene TRBV29-1 combines with J gene TRBJ2-1; TRBD2 might be the D (6 bases). Germline V gene sequence: CDR1 SQVTM, CDR2 ANQGSEA. CDR3 length equals 13 residues. V was pared by 3 bases and J by 6 bases, with 12 bases between. The DNA for the CDR3 is TGCAGCGTTGAGGGGGGATCGGGCAATGAGCAGTTCTTC. Translating it yields CSVEGGSGNEQFF.

In this sample, this clonotype turned up a few times. The genes are TRBV5-8 and TRBJ2-3; TRBD1 matches 7 bases. The CDR3 is 15 residues long. In germline, CDR1 is SGHTS, CDR2 YDEGEE. V lost 1 base to trimming and J lost 3 bases; unmatched junction nucleotides: 5. CDR3: CASSLIVRGTDTQYF. The CDR3 DNA sequence: TGTGCCAGCAGCTTGATAGTCAGGGGGACAGATACGCAGTATTTT. Full variable domain (outside the CDR3, taken from reference TRBV5-8 and TRBJ2-3): EAGVTQSPTHLIKTRGQQATLRCSPISGHTSVYWYQQALGLGLQFLLWYDEGEERNRGNFPPRFSGRQFPNYSSELNVNALELEDSALYLCASSLIVRGTDTQYFGPGTRLTVL.

This clonotype has a count of ten or more. This chain connects TRBV12-3 or TRBV12-4 to TRBJ2-6; D call uncertain. This CDR3 region has 14 residues. With 3 bases removed from V and 2 bases from J, the gap between germline ends came to 5 bases. The CDR3 loop is CASSFPTGANVLTF. The CDR3 bases are TGTGCCAGCAGTTTTCCGACTGGGGCCAACGTCCTGACTTTC.

The sample holds many counts of this clonotype. This sequence joins TRBV6-1 and TRBJ2-1; 10 bases align to TRBD1. The CDR3 is made up of 14 amino acids. Germline V gives CDR1 MNHNS, CDR2 SASEGT. The J segment lost 8 bases and the V segment lost 8 bases, leaving 9 bases of the junction unmatched. The CDR3 DNA reads TGTGCCAGCCTTCCGGGACAGGGGTGGCATGAGCAGTTCTTC. Translation: CASLPGQGWHEQFF.

This clonotype has a handful of counts. The CDR3 region has the DNA TGTGCCAGCAGCTTTAGGGGCCTTTATGGCTACACCTTC. Translation gives CASSFRGLYGYTF. The V and J genes are TRBV7-8 and TRBJ1-2; a weak D match, TRBD1 (5 bases). CDR3 length: 13 amino acids. Trimming shortened V by 3 bases and J by 5 bases, and 10 bases separated the two germline ends. Germline V CDR1 and CDR2: SGHVS, FQNEAQ.

This clonotype occurred many times. This chain joins TRBV5-8 and TRBJ1-1; D is ambiguous. Trimming took 3 bases from V and 1 from J, leaving 7 bases between them. The CDR3 length is 13 residues. CDR1 and CDR2 (germline): SGHTS, YDEGEE. DNA of the CDR3: TGTGCCAGCAGCTCCCTGCAGAACACTGAAGCTTTCTTT. This codes for CASSSLQNTEAFF.